The next 4 T cell receptor beta chains were all read from a single sample in a study of vaccination effects on CD4 cells after COVID-19. Culture proceeded for 10 days, and CD4+ T cells were then isolated. All participants had two doses of either the BNT162b2 or mRNA-1273 vaccine. The table came from immunoSEQ multiplex PCR; TCRdb's copy has only in-frame clones and leaves some out. The profile shows roughly 41,000 clones, 55% to 80% of them singletons. These receptors lack a known antigen. The input for sequencing was CD4+ T cells from PBMCs cultured without peptide, taken after COVID-19 vaccination. The origin of the receptors is a human donor who received a COVID-19 vaccine.

This chain uses TRBV14 with TRBJ2-4; TRBD2 is a possible D gene (5 bases). The CDR3 is made up of 17 amino acids. In germline, CDR1 is SGHDN, CDR2 FVKESK. The V and J ends lost 1 base and 3 bases respectively, with 16 bases between them. CDR3 in amino acids: CASSQADGISDKNIQYF. The CDR3 DNA is TGTGCCAGCAGCCAAGCGGACGGGATAAGTGACAAAAACATTCAGTACTTC.

V and J are TRBV7-9 and TRBJ2-3, with TRBD2 identical over 11 bases. CDR1 SEHNR and CDR2 FQNEAQ come from the germline V gene (reference sequence). V shed 4 bases, J shed 5 bases, and the junction held 5 bases outside the gene matches. The CDR3 spans 15 residues. The chain's CDR3 is CASSSTSGAGDTQYF. Written as DNA, the CDR3 is TGTGCCAGCAGCTCGACTAGCGGGGCGGGAGATACGCAGTATTTT.

This rearrangement joins TRBV7-8 to TRBJ1-2; the D gene is possibly TRBD1 (6 bases). Trimming cost V 5 bases and J 6 bases, with 13 bases left between them. CDR1 and CDR2 from the germline V gene are SGHVS and FQNEAQ. CDR3 length: 13 residues. CDR3 sequence reads: CASSPQGLNGYTF. DNA of the CDR3: TGTGCCAGCAGCCCGCAGGGGTTGAATGGCTACACCTTC.

V and J are TRBV18 and TRBJ1-1; a weak D match, TRBD1 (5 bases). Germline V gene data show CDR1 as KGHSH and CDR2 as LQKENI. This CDR3 has 13 amino acids. The V end lost 4 bases, the J end lost 1 base, and 7 bases lay between the germline ends. The CDR3 region is CASSQGQNTEAFF. As DNA, the CDR3 is TGTGCCAGCTCACAGGGGCAGAACACTGAAGCTTTCTTT. The entire variable domain, with the rest obtained from reference TRBV18 and TRBJ1-1, is as follows: NAGVMQNPRHLVRRRGQEARLRCSPMKGHSHVYWYRQLPEEGLKFMVYLQKENIIDESGMPKERFSAEFPKEGPSILRIQQVVRGDSAAYFCASSQGQNTEAFFGQGTRLTVV.